This entry concerns a single T cell receptor (beta chain). The antigen remains unidentified. The data were obtained in a study of T cell responses to AZD1222 COVID-19 vaccine. The study, taken as a whole, reports: Per reports, nearly half of all spike-specific TCRs target regions that are unmutated in variants.

The CDR3 is 16 residues long. The germline gives CDR1 SGHNT, CDR2 YYREEE (reference sequence). Trimming removed 0 bases at V and 9 bases at J, with 16 bases between. The repertoire was sequenced with immunoSEQ multiplex PCR; TCRdb's copy has only in-frame clones and lacks some. The profile shows about 200,000 clones, roughly nine tenths of them singletons. Recipients boosted at about 4 weeks or about 12 weeks are pooled. The receptor was derived from an adult who received the AZD1222 COVID-19 vaccine. The chain joins TRBV5-4 to TRBJ1-6, with a weak D call TRBD1 (5 bases). Sequenced material: peripheral blood, taken 28 days after the second AZD1222 dose. The CDR3 sequence: CASSLGQGGSASPLHF. DNA for the CDR3: TGTGCCAGCAGCTTGGGTCAGGGTGGGAGCGCTTCACCCCTCCACTTT.